The rows below give T cell receptor beta chains drawn from one sample of a study of OX40 agonist ivuxolimab in advanced cancers. Generated by immunoSEQ multiplex PCR, the TCRdb table keeps only in-frame clones and is missing some. The sample yields over 150,000 clones, 90% to 95% seen once. Sequencing was performed on CD4+ or CD8+ T cells sorted from blood, taken in a trial of the OX40 agonist ivuxolimab. The receptors stem from an adult with an advanced solid tumor such as melanoma, head and neck, liver or kidney cancer. Each CDR3 is given with its conserved first and last residue. Fields, in order: CDR3 protein, CDR3 DNA, D gene, V gene, J gene, clone size, CDR3 length. The D gene is left open where the match is weak. Clone sizes are given selectively: once, few, many, or a class where the clone is expanded.

CASTLGEVLNQPQHF	TGTGCCAGTACCCTTGGAGAGGTGCTCAATCAGCCCCAGCATTTT	-	TRBV19	TRBJ1-5	-	15
CASSLTGTGEAQYF	TGCGCCAGCAGCCTTACCGGGACAGGGGAGGCCCAGTACTTC	TRBD1	TRBV5-1	TRBJ2-5	-	14
CASRGASNYGYTF	TGTGCCAGCAGAGGGGCGTCTAACTATGGCTACACCTTC	-	TRBV7-3	TRBJ1-2	-	13
CASTYARGSYREQYF	TGTGCCAGCACCTACGCCAGGGGGTCCTATCGGGAGCAGTACTTC	TRBD1	TRBV6-1	TRBJ2-7	-	15
CASSQKTGSNQPQHF	TGTGCCAGCAGCCAAAAGACAGGGTCCAATCAGCCCCAGCATTTT	TRBD1	TRBV7-6	TRBJ1-5	-	15
CATSTRSLPSTGELFF	TGTGCCACCTCGACTAGATCCCTCCCTAGCACCGGGGAGCTGTTTTTT	-	TRBV27	TRBJ2-2	-	16
CASSHLLRGGYEKLFF	TGCGCCAGCAGCCACCTTTTGAGGGGGGGGTATGAAAAACTGTTTTTT	-	TRBV4-3	TRBJ1-4	-	16
CASSLRSPREYGYTF	TGTGCCAGCAGCTTAAGATCACCCAGGGAATATGGCTACACCTTC	-	TRBV7-6	TRBJ1-2	-	15
CASSRGGGLADLYNEQFF	TGTGCCAGCAGCCGCGGGGGAGGACTAGCGGACCTCTACAATGAGCAGTTCTTC	TRBD2	TRBV7-2	TRBJ2-1	-	18
CASSQEFTYTIYF	TGCGCCAGCAGCCAAGAGTTCACCTACACCATATATTTT	-	TRBV4-3	TRBJ1-3	-	13
CASRQGAQGRNQPQHF	TGTGCCAGTAGACAGGGGGCACAGGGACGAAATCAGCCCCAGCATTTT	TRBD1	TRBV19	TRBJ1-5	-	16
CASSPPSGLAGSLGYNEQFF	TGTGCCAGCAGTCCCCCGAGTGGGCTAGCGGGATCCTTGGGCTACAATGAGCAGTTCTTC	TRBD2	TRBV27	TRBJ2-1	-	20
CASSLVGGSSTDTQYF	TGCGCCAGCAGCTTGGTAGGCGGGTCTAGCACAGATACGCAGTATTTT	-	TRBV5-1	TRBJ2-3	-	16
CASSLATGVLYTEAFF	TGTGCCAGCAGCTTGGCTACGGGGGTCTTGTACACTGAAGCTTTCTTT	-	TRBV5-8	TRBJ1-1	-	16
CATSDPRGITEAFF	TGTGCCACCTCCGACCCCCGGGGTATCACTGAAGCTTTCTTT	-	TRBV27	TRBJ1-1	-	14
CASSFTRRGDQETQYF	TGTGCCAGCAGCTTCACCCGGCGGGGAGACCAAGAGACCCAGTACTTC	-	TRBV11-2	TRBJ2-5	-	16
CASSPQPLTSYEQYF	TGTGCCAGCAGCCCGCAACCTTTGACTTCTTACGAGCAGTACTTC	-	TRBV7-2	TRBJ2-7	-	15
CASSGLNEKLFF	TGTGCCAGCTCAGGCCTCAATGAAAAACTGTTTTTT	-	TRBV18	TRBJ1-4	few	12
CASSPTLDSHTEAFF	TGTGCCAGCTCACCCACCCTGGACAGCCACACTGAAGCTTTCTTT	-	TRBV18	TRBJ1-1	-	15
CASSLQAGGTEAFF	TGTGCCAGCAGTCTTCAGGCAGGGGGCACTGAAGCTTTCTTT	TRBD1	TRBV28	TRBJ1-1	-	14
CASAYRGEAFF	TGTGCCAGCGCCTACAGGGGTGAAGCTTTCTTT	TRBD1	TRBV28	TRBJ1-1	-	11
CAISGRTQNTEAFF	TGTGCCATCAGTGGGAGGACCCAGAACACTGAAGCTTTCTTT	-	TRBV10-3	TRBJ1-1	-	14
CATSGAFHYGYTF	TGTGCCACCTCCGGGGCTTTCCACTATGGCTACACCTTC	-	TRBV6-5	TRBJ1-2	-	13
CASSVSPAGYEQYF	TGTGCCAGCAGCGTAAGTCCCGCTGGGTACGAGCAGTACTTC	-	TRBV9	TRBJ2-7	-	14
CASSSPQGLMAYTF	TGTGCCAGCAGCTCCCCACAGGGACTTATGGCCTACACCTTC	-	TRBV11-2	TRBJ1-2	-	14
CASSFGAQGTQYF	TGTGCCAGCAGTTTCGGAGCACAGGGTACGCAGTATTTT	-	TRBV28	TRBJ2-3	once	13
CASSDRSRAVYTF	TGTGCCAGCAGTGACCGGTCCAGGGCGGTCTACACCTTC	-	TRBV6-4	TRBJ1-2	few	13
CASSPSGTGVYAGYTF	TGTGCCAGCTCACCCTCCGGGACAGGGGTATACGCTGGCTACACCTTC	TRBD1	TRBV18	TRBJ1-2	-	16
CASSLGTLWQQYF	TGCGCCAGCAGCCTAGGGACCCTCTGGCAGCAGTACTTC	-	TRBV5-1	TRBJ2-7	-	13
CASSLSRRAGRGQETQYF	TGTGCCAGCAGCTTGTCCCGACGGGCAGGGCGAGGGCAAGAGACCCAGTACTTC	-	TRBV5-6	TRBJ2-5	-	18
CASSLSPSSYEQYF	TGTGCCAGCAGCTTGAGTCCTTCGTCCTACGAGCAGTACTTC	-	TRBV5-5	TRBJ2-7	-	14